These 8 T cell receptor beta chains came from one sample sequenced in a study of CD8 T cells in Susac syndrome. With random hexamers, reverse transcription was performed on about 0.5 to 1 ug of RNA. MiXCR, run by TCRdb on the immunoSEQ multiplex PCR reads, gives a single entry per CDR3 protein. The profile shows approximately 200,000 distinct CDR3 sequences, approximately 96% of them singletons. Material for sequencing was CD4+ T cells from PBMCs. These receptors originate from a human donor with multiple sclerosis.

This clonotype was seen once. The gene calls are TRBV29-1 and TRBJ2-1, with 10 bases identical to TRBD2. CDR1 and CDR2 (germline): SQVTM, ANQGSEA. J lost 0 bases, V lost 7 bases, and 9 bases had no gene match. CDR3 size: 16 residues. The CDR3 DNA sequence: TGCAGCGGCGAAGTTAGCGGGGGGCTCTCCTACAATGAGCAGTTCTTC. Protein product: CSGEVSGGLSYNEQFF.

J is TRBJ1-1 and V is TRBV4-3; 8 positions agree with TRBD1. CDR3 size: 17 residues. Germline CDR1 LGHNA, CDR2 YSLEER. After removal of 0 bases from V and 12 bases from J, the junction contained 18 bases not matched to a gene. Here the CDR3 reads CASSQDLGIGDRTVPFF. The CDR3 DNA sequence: TGCGCCAGCAGCCAAGATTTAGGAATTGGGGACAGGACGGTGCCTTTCTTT.

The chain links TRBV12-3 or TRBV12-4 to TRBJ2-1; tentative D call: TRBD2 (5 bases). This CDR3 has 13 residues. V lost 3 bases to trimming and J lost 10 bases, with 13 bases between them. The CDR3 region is CASSFKSGGEQFF. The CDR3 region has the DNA TGTGCCAGCAGTTTCAAAAGCGGCGGGGAGCAGTTCTTC.

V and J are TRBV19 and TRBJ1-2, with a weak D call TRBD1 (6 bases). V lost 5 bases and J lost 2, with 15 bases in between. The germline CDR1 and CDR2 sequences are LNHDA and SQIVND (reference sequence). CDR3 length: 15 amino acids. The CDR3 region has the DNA TGTGCCAGTAGTTCGATGGACAGACTAAACTATGGCTACACCTTC. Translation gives CASSSMDRLNYGYTF. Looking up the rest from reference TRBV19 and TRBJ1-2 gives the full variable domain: DGGITQSPKYLFRKEGQNVTLSCEQNLNHDAMYWYRQDPGQGLRLIYYSQIVNDFQKGDIAEGYSVSREKKESFPLTVTSAQKNPTAFYLCASSSMDRLNYGYTFGSGTRLTVV.

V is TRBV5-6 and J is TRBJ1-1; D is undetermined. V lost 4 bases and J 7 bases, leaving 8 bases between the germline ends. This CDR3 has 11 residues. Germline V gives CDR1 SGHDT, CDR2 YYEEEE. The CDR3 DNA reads TGTGCCAGCAGCCTTCATGGTGAAGCTTTCTTT. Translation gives CASSLHGEAFF.

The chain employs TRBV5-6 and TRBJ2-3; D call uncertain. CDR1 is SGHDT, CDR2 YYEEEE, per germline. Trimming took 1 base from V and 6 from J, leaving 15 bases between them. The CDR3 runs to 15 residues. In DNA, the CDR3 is TGTGCCAGCAGCTTGTACTTTTCGGTCAGGGATACGCAGTATTTT. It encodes CASSLYFSVRDTQYF. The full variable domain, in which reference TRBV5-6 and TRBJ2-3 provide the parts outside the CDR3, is DAGVTQSPTHLIKTRGQQVTLRCSPKSGHDTVSWYQQALGQGPQFIFQYYEEEERQRGNFPDRFSGHQFPNYSSELNVNALLLGDSALYLCASSLYFSVRDTQYFGPGTRLTVL.

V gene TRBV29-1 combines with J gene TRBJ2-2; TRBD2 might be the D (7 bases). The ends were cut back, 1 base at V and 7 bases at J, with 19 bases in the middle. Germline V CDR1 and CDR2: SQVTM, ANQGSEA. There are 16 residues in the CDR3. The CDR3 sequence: CSVEGGLGGEYGELFF. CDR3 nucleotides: TGCAGCGTTGAAGGTGGACTAGGGGGTGAATACGGGGAGCTGTTTTTT.

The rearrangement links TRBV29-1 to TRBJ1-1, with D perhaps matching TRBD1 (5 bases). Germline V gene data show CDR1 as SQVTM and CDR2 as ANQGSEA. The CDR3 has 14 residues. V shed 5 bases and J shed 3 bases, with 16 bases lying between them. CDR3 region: CSVSWVGEDTEAFF. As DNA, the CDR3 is TGCAGCGTTAGTTGGGTGGGGGAGGACACTGAAGCTTTCTTT. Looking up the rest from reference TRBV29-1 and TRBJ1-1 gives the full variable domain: SAVISQKPSRDICQRGTSLTIQCQVDSQVTMMFWYRQQPGQSLTLIATANQGSEATYESGFVIDKFPISRPNLTFSTLTVSNMSPEDSSIYLCSVSWVGEDTEAFFGQGTRLTVV.